The present TCR beta chain was sequenced within a study of cytomegalovirus exposure and HLA in healthy donors. Study-wide results and caveats: For TCR beta chains, V- and J-gene trimming was later linked to a missense DCLRE1C variant. It was likely that a cluster of highly shared sequence variants was a sequencing artifact.

In this sample, this clone turned up a few times. Its specificity is not known. The V end was cut by 6 bases, the J end by 0 bases, with 12 bases between. Germline V gives CDR1 SEHNR, CDR2 FQNEAQ (reference sequence). This CDR3 comprises 16 residues. PCR involved 60 Vbeta and 13 Jbeta primers. Libraries were prepared by immunoSEQ multiplex PCR; TCRdb keeps only in-frame clonotypes and omits some of them. The repertoire has a few hundred thousand clones, nearly 95% of them found once; the top ten carry about 1.7%. The rearrangement uses TRBV7-9 and TRBJ2-6; possibly TRBD2 for D (5 bases). This clonotype originated in a girl aged 2-15 years in good health and CMV-seronegative. Sequenced input: PBMCs. CDR3 region: CASRSGKDSGANVLTF. CDR3 DNA sequence: TGTGCCAGCAGGTCGGGGAAAGACTCTGGGGCCAACGTCCTGACTTTC.